A single sample is the source of the 25 T cell receptor beta chains below, sequenced in a study of beta chain features in type 1 diabetes. Whole-study findings and limits: Type 1 diabetes patients had TCRB CDR3s that were shorter (moderately but significantly so) in all four CD4+ subsets.

Reverse transcription of all isolated RNA meant that expressed TCRB transcripts were sequenced. Data came from immunoSEQ multiplex PCR; TCRdb stores just in-frame clones and leaves some out. Altogether 160,000 or so clones are present, approximately 9.1% being singletons, with the ten largest covering 0.7%. These receptors lack a known antigen. Source material: central memory CD4+ T cells from blood. These receptors came from a woman younger than 45 with type 1 diabetes.

The chain combines TRBV7-6 with TRBJ2-7, with D maybe TRBD1 (5 bases). Germline V gene lookup returns CDR1 SGHVS and CDR2 FNYEAQ. The germline V and J ends were trimmed by 0 bases and 0 bases, with 9 bases remaining between them. This CDR3 is 15 amino acids long. The CDR3 spells CASSLALGPSYEQYF. The DNA for the CDR3 is TGTGCCAGCAGCTTAGCGCTGGGGCCCTCCTACGAGCAGTACTTC.

This clone was picked up a small number of times. The rearrangement uses TRBV6-6 and TRBJ2-1; TRBD2 is a possible D gene (6 bases). Germline V gene sequence: CDR1 MNHNY, CDR2 SVGAGI (reference sequence). Trimming stripped 2 bases from V and 7 bases from J, with 15 bases between. The CDR3 extends over 15 amino acids. The CDR3 here is CASSYADGRENEQFF. CDR3 in DNA: TGTGCCAGCAGTTACGCGGATGGTCGGGAGAATGAGCAGTTCTTC.

With regard to this clone: This specimen includes other DNA sequences encoding the same CDR3. The chain recombines TRBV29-1 with TRBJ2-2, with D perhaps matching TRBD2 (5 bases). CDR3 size: 13 residues. The germline CDR1 and CDR2 sequences are SQVTM and ANQGSEA. Trimming took off 4 bases at V and 2 bases at J, with 8 bases between the two ends. As DNA, the CDR3 is TGCAGCGTTGGTCGGGGAAACACCGGGGAGCTGTTTTTT. Protein product: CSVGRGNTGELFF.

The genes are TRBV28 and TRBJ2-1; a possible D gene is TRBD2 (5 bases). Deletions cut 5 bases from V and 6 bases from J, with 11 bases between. The CDR3 covers 13 residues. The germline V gene has CDR1 MDHEN and CDR2 SYDVKM. The CDR3 bases are TGTGCCAGCAGTATCGGGAACGGCAATGAGCAGTTCTTC. Its translation is CASSIGNGNEQFF.

The chain joins TRBV5-1 to TRBJ1-4, with 12 bases lining up with TRBD1. CDR1 is SGHRS, CDR2 YFSETQ, per germline. Germline trimming cut 3 bases from V and 8 bases from J; bases unmatched to any gene: 11. The CDR3 is 17 residues long. DNA for the CDR3: TGCGCCAGCAGCTGGGGGACAGGGGGCAGCTATTCCGAAAAACTGTTTTTT. Encoded protein: CASSWGTGGSYSEKLFF.

The V call is TRBV7-9, the J call TRBJ2-7; TRBD2 matches 7 bases. Germline-derived CDR1 and CDR2 are SEHNR and FQNEAQ (reference sequence). J gave up 4 bases and V 2 bases, and 5 bases lay outside the gene matches. There are 14 residues in the CDR3. CDR3 nucleotides: TGTGCCAGCAGCTTACGAGGGAGGGAGTACGAGCAGTACTTC. It encodes CASSLRGREYEQYF.

The gene calls are TRBV6-5 and TRBJ2-2; 8 bases fit TRBD1. Germline loops: CDR1 MNHEY, CDR2 SVGAGI. This CDR3 contains 15 residues. With 5 bases clipped from V and 5 bases from J, the junction kept 7 bases outside the gene matches. The CDR3 loop is CASSPTGVPTGELFF. DNA for the CDR3: TGTGCCAGCAGTCCGACAGGGGTCCCAACCGGGGAGCTGTTTTTT.

This clone showed up just a few times. V is TRBV14 and J is TRBJ2-1; 7 positions match TRBD2. Germline CDR1 reads SGHDN; CDR2 reads FVKESK. Trimming cost V 2 bases and J 16 bases; bases outside gene matches: 8. The CDR3 length is 12 residues. This CDR3 reads CASSQNGRARFF. The CDR3 DNA follows: TGTGCCAGCAGCCAAAATGGGAGGGCCAGATTCTTC.

This clone was detected a few times. The CDR3 spells CAWSPGTEAFF. As DNA, the CDR3 is TGTGCCTGGAGCCCAGGCACTGAAGCTTTCTTT. The chain links TRBV30 to TRBJ1-1; no reliable D call. With 3 bases removed from V and 4 bases from J, the gap between germline ends came to 6 bases. Germline V gene lookup returns CDR1 GTSNPN and CDR2 SVGIG (reference sequence). This CDR3 region has 11 residues.

The V gene is TRBV2, the J gene TRBJ2-1, with D maybe TRBD1 (6 bases). Per the germline V gene, CDR1 is SNHLY and CDR2 is FYNNEI. With 5 bases removed from V and 4 bases from J, the gap between germline ends came to 15 bases. This CDR3 is 15 amino acids long. CDR3 loop: CASSQQGGTYNEQFF. The DNA of the CDR3 is TGTGCCAGCAGTCAACAGGGTGGGACATACAATGAGCAGTTCTTC.

This clone was picked up a small number of times. V gene TRBV30 combines with J gene TRBJ2-7; 9 nucleotides match TRBD1. Germline-derived CDR1 and CDR2 are GTSNPN and SVGIG (reference sequence). Trimming at V came to 4 bases and at J to 3 bases, leaving 7 bases not matched to a gene. There are 14 residues in the CDR3. CDR3 DNA: TGTGCCTGGACCGCGGGACAGGGCCTCTACGAGCAGTACTTC. It translates to CAWTAGQGLYEQYF.

The chain recombines TRBV30 with TRBJ1-5; D perhaps matches TRBD1 (6 bases). The V gene lost 7 bases and the J gene lost 6 bases, with 22 bases spanning the gap. The length of the CDR3 is 15 residues. Germline V lookup: CDR1 GTSNPN, CDR2 SVGIG (reference sequence). In nucleotides, the CDR3 is TGTGCCTCCACCCGGGGTGGGGGGGCCGGTCAGCCCCAGCATTTT. As protein: CASTRGGGAGQPQHF.

The rearrangement links TRBV9 to TRBJ2-6, with D possibly matching TRBD1 (5 bases). Between the trimmed V and J ends, which lost 3 bases and 2 bases, there was a span of 12 bases. CDR3 length equals 16 residues. CDR1 SGDLS and CDR2 YYNGEE come from the germline V gene. This CDR3 reads CASSAAPGTGANVLTF. The CDR3, as DNA: TGTGCCAGCAGCGCGGCCCCAGGGACTGGGGCCAACGTCCTGACTTTC.

Only a few counts were recorded for this clone. The chain recombines TRBV30 with TRBJ2-3; 7 bases line up with TRBD1. CDR1 and CDR2 from the germline V gene are GTSNPN and SVGIG (reference sequence). This CDR3 comprises 13 residues. Trimming took 4 bases from V and 3 from J; bases not matched to a gene: 4. DNA for the CDR3: TGTGCCTGGATACTACAGGGGACAGATACGCAGTATTTT. Encoded protein: CAWILQGTDTQYF.

V usage is TRBV28 and J usage is TRBJ2-5; 9 bases are shared with TRBD1. This CDR3 is built from 15 residues. The V segment lost 6 bases and the J segment 4 bases; nucleotides outside the gene matches: 9. Germline values: CDR1 MDHEN, CDR2 SYDVKM. CDR3 residues: CASSRQGDRRETQYF. DNA for the CDR3: TGTGCCAGCAGCCGACAGGGGGATAGACGAGAGACCCAGTACTTC.

Only a few counts were recorded for this clone. The chain has TRBV5-5 and TRBJ2-3, with D tentatively TRBD2 (6 bases). Germline-derived CDR1 and CDR2 are SGHKS and YYEKEE (reference sequence). The CDR3 extends over 15 amino acids. Deletions cut 6 bases from V and 2 bases from J, with 16 bases between. CDR3 sequence: CASNIIAEATDTQYF. The CDR3 nucleotides read TGTGCCAGCAATATCATAGCGGAGGCCACAGATACGCAGTATTTT.

This clone was counted at least ten times. This sequence joins TRBV19 and TRBJ2-3; 9 positions agree with TRBD2. The CDR3 is 16 amino acids. Per germline, CDR1 LNHDA and CDR2 SQIVND (reference sequence). V dropped 7 bases and J dropped 4; count of bases not matched to a gene: 12. DNA of the CDR3: TGTGCCAGTACTCCTCAGGGAGCGGGAGGCGCAGATACGCAGTATTTT. Translation: CASTPQGAGGADTQYF.

This clone was seen more than once but under ten times. The chain recombines TRBV7-6 with TRBJ2-1; TRBD2 aligns across 12 bases. This CDR3 region has 15 residues. Germline CDR1 SGHVS, CDR2 FNYEAQ. The junction had 6 bases not matched to a gene; V was cut back by 5 bases and J by 7 bases. CDR3 nucleotide sequence: TGTGCCAGCAGCCGACTAGCGGGAGTGACAAATGAGCAGTTCTTC. The encoded protein is CASSRLAGVTNEQFF.

In this sample, this clone turned up a few times. V and J are TRBV7-6 and TRBJ2-2; D uncertain. This CDR3 has 16 amino acids. The V and J ends lost 2 bases and 1 base respectively, with 11 bases between them. Germline assignment: CDR1 SGHVS and CDR2 FNYEAQ. The DNA of the CDR3 is TGTGCCAGCAGCTTATCTCCTGGGCAGAACACCGGGGAGCTGTTTTTT. It specifies CASSLSPGQNTGELFF. Variable domain in full (rest from reference TRBV7-6 and TRBJ2-2): GAGVSQSPRYKVTKRGQDVALRCDPISGHVSLYWYRQALGQGPEFLTYFNYEAQQDKSGLPNDRFSAERPEGSISTLTIQRTEQRDSAMYRCASSLSPGQNTGELFFGEGSRLTVL.

The V and J genes are TRBV28 and TRBJ2-7; D is unresolved. Trimming left V 8 bases short and J 2 bases short, with 10 bases between. Germline CDR1 is MDHEN and CDR2 is SYDVKM. The length of the CDR3 is 12 residues. CDR3 nucleotide sequence: TGTGCCAGCCGAGGTGAGGCCTACGAGCAGTACTTC. Translation: CASRGEAYEQYF.

The CDR3 sequence: CSVPRDRGFYNEQFF. CDR3 in DNA: TGCAGCGTCCCAAGGGACAGGGGCTTTTACAATGAGCAGTTCTTC. This rearrangement joins TRBV29-1 to TRBJ2-1; 10 nucleotides align to TRBD1. The germline gives CDR1 SQVTM, CDR2 ANQGSEA. The CDR3 is made up of 15 amino acids. Germline trimming cut 6 bases from V and 4 bases from J; bases unmatched to any gene: 9.

J is TRBJ2-3 and V is TRBV15; D is possibly TRBD2 (5 bases). V lost 0 bases to trimming and J lost 5 bases, with 9 bases between them. There are 14 residues in the CDR3. CDR1 and CDR2 (germline): LNHNV, YYDKDF (reference sequence). CDR3 amino acids: CATSREGRGDTQYF. The CDR3 nucleotides read TGTGCCACCAGCAGAGAAGGCCGGGGAGATACGCAGTATTTT.

This clone was detected only a few times. This chain links TRBV15 with TRBJ2-1; no reliable D call. This CDR3 is built from 14 residues. Trimming shortened V by 0 bases and J by 6 bases, and 9 bases separated the two germline ends. Germline V lookup: CDR1 LNHNV, CDR2 YYDKDF (reference sequence). The CDR3 loop reads CATSRDRNLNEQFF. The CDR3 DNA is TGTGCCACCAGCAGAGACAGGAATCTCAATGAGCAGTTCTTC.

The table lists this clone with many counts. The chain combines TRBV7-9 with TRBJ2-5, with D hard to call. Trimming shortened V by 5 bases and J by 0 bases, and 10 bases separated the two germline ends. Per the germline V gene, CDR1 is SEHNR and CDR2 is FQNEAQ (reference sequence). The CDR3 contains 14 residues. The CDR3 reads CASSRIRDQETQYF. CDR3 nucleotides: TGTGCCAGCAGCCGAATTAGAGACCAAGAGACCCAGTACTTC.

The sample holds a few counts of this clone. The chain combines TRBV5-1 with TRBJ2-2; TRBD2 aligns across 10 bases. V shed 1 base, J shed 7 bases, and the junction held 4 bases outside the gene matches. Germline values: CDR1 SGHRS, CDR2 YFSETQ. This CDR3 region has 15 residues. The CDR3 region is CASSLLAGDSGELFF. As DNA, the CDR3 is TGCGCCAGCAGCTTGCTAGCGGGAGATAGCGGGGAGCTGTTTTTT.